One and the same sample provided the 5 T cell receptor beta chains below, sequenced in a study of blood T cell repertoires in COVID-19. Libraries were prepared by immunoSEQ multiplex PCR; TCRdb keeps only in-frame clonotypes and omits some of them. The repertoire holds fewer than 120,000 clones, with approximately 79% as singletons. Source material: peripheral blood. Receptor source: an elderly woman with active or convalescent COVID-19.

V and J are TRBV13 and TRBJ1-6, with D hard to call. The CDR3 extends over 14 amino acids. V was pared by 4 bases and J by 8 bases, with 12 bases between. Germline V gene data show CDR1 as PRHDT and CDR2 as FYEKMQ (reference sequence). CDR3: CASSSYGPDSPLHF. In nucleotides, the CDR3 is TGTGCCAGCAGCTCGTATGGGCCAGATTCACCCCTCCACTTT.

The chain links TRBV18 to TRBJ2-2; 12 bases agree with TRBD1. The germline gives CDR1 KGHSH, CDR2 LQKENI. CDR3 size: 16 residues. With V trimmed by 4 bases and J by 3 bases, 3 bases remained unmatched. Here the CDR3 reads CASSHRDRGHTGELFF. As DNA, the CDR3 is TGTGCCAGCTCACACCGGGACAGGGGGCACACCGGGGAGCTGTTTTTT. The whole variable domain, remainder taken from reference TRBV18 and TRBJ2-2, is NAGVMQNPRHLVRRRGQEARLRCSPMKGHSHVYWYRQLPEEGLKFMVYLQKENIIDESGMPKERFSAEFPKEGPSILRIQQVVRGDSAAYFCASSHRDRGHTGELFFGEGSRLTVL.

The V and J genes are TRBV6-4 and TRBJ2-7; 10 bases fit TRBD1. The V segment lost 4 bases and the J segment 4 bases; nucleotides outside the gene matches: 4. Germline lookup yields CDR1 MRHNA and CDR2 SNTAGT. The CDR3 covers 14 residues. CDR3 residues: CASSGRQGAYEQYF. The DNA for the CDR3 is TGTGCCAGCAGTGGGCGACAGGGGGCGTACGAGCAGTACTTC.

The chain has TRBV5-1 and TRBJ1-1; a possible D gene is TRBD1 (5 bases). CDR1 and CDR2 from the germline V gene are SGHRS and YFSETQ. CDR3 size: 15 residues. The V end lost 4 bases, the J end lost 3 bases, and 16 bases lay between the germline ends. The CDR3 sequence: CASSRGGEGDTEAFF. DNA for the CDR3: TGCGCCAGCAGCCGGGGGGGAGAAGGCGACACTGAAGCTTTCTTT.

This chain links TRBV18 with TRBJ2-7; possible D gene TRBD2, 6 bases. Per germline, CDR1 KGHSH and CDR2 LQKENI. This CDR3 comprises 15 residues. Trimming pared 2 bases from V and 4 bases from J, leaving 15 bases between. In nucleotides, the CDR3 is TGTGCCAGCTCACCATGGGGGGTCTTTTGGTACGAGCAGTACTTC. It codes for CASSPWGVFWYEQYF.